Reported below is one T cell receptor beta chain. The antigen is not known. Expressed TCRB transcripts were sequenced, since all the RNA that had been isolated was reverse transcribed. Sequencing used immunoSEQ multiplex PCR; TCRdb keeps in-frame clones, though not all of them. The data show approximately 380,000 clones, around 16% seen once. CD4+ naive, central memory, regulatory and stem cell-like memory subsets were isolated by sorting on CD45RO/CCR7/CD25/CD127/CD95/CD27. Looked up from germline, CDR1 is MDHEN and CDR2 is SYDVKM. This CDR3 is built from 13 residues. V was pared by 2 bases and J by 3 bases, with 7 bases between. The data were taken from a study of beta chain features in type 1 diabetes. Study-wide context: Cell yields, gender and age were comparable in patients and healthy donors. Analysis included 107,917,701 sorted cells drawn from all samples. Study observations and caveats: VDJ junctions from patients with type 1 diabetes contained fewer insertions and more deletions.

The sequencing input was naive CD4+ T cells from blood. The origin of this receptor is a woman under 30 in good health. This chain joins TRBV28 and TRBJ1-2, with D hard to call. The CDR3 loop reads CASSLLQDYGYTF. CDR3 in DNA: TGTGCCAGCAGTTTACTCCAGGACTATGGCTACACCTTC.